A selection of T cell receptor beta chains follows, all from one sample in a study of T cell changes during pregnancy in multiple sclerosis. Data came from immunoSEQ multiplex PCR; TCRdb stores just in-frame clones and leaves some out. This sample has some 90,000 clones; 92% occur once, and the top ten carry approximately 1.4%. Material: peripheral blood, obtained in the first trimester of pregnancy. The receptors shown here come from a female donor with multiple sclerosis, enrolled in a pregnancy study. Each CDR3 is given with its conserved first and last residue. Fields, in order: D gene, J gene, clone size, V gene, CDR3 DNA, CDR3 protein. D genes are given only for firm matches. Not all rows give a size; the values are once, few, many and, for expanded clones, a class.

TRBD2,TRBJ2-7,NA,TRBV7-6,TGTGCCAGCAGCTTAAACTCCGGGACGGACCAAAGCGGGACCCCCCTCGAGCAGTACTTC,CASSLNSGTDQSGTPLEQYF
NA,TRBJ2-2,NA,TRBV5-6,TGTGCCAGCAGCTTCGAAGCGAGACGGGGCGGGGAGCTGTTTTTT,CASSFEARRGGELFF
TRBD2,TRBJ2-1,NA,TRBV11-1,TGTGCCAGCAGCTCCACTCTACTAGCGGGCTCCCGCTACAATGAGCAGTTCTTC,CASSSTLLAGSRYNEQFF
NA,TRBJ1-1,NA,TRBV28,TGTGCCAGCAGTCCCCGAGCAGGGTTTAGTAGAGCTTTCTTT,CASSPRAGFSRAFF
TRBD1,TRBJ1-2,once,TRBV5-1,TGCGCCAGCAGCTTGAACAGGGGAACTCCTACTAACTATGGCTACACCTTC,CASSLNRGTPTNYGYTF
TRBD1,TRBJ1-2,NA,TRBV19,TGTGCCAGTAGTATTCCCCCAGGGGGCCCATTAGAGCGCCCCCCCCACTATGGCTACACCTTC,CASSIPPGGPLERPPHYGYTF
NA,TRBJ2-2,once,TRBV7-9,TGTGCCAGCAGCCCGGACTTGTACACCGGGGAGCTGTTTTTT,CASSPDLYTGELFF
TRBD2,TRBJ2-1,once,TRBV5-4,TGTGCCAGCAGCTTGGCGACTAGCGGCGCCTACAATGAGCAGTTCTTC,CASSLATSGAYNEQFF
TRBD1,TRBJ2-7,NA,TRBV7-6,TGTGCCAGCAGCTCTGGACAGGGTGGGTACGAGCAGTACTTC,CASSSGQGGYEQYF
NA,TRBJ1-1,NA,TRBV10-1,TGCGCCAGCAGTGAGACCCGGGGCACTGAAGCTTTCTTT,CASSETRGTEAFF
TRBD2,TRBJ2-3,NA,TRBV7-3,TGTGCCAGCAGCTCCCCCACGAAACTAGCGGGGGGCACAGATACGCAGTATTTT,CASSSPTKLAGGTDTQYF
TRBD1,TRBJ1-1,NA,TRBV29-1,TGCAGCGCCGTGGACAGGGCAGGGGAGGGCACTGAAGCTTTCTTT,CSAVDRAGEGTEAFF
NA,TRBJ1-1,NA,TRBV7-8,TGTGCCAGCAGCTTACATGGAGGGAACACTGAAGCTTTCTTT,CASSLHGGNTEAFF
TRBD1,TRBJ2-2,NA,TRBV6-4,TGTGCCAGCAGTGACTCGACGCAGGGGGCCGGGGAGCTGTTTTTT,CASSDSTQGAGELFF
NA,TRBJ1-4,NA,TRBV5-1,TGCGCCAGCAAACCCCTAACAGGGACGCTTTATGAAAAACTGTTTTTT,CASKPLTGTLYEKLFF
TRBD1,TRBJ1-1,NA,TRBV4-3,TGCGCCAGCAGCCAAAACCCGACAGGGGCGAACACTGAAGCTTTCTTT,CASSQNPTGANTEAFF
NA,TRBJ2-6,NA,TRBV18,TGTGCCAGCTTCGACAGCCCCTCTGGGGCCAACGTCCTGACTTTC,CASFDSPSGANVLTF
TRBD2,TRBJ2-3,NA,TRBV9,TGTGCCAGCAGCGTAGGAGCGGGAGGGCCGGGGACAGATACGCAGTATTTT,CASSVGAGGPGTDTQYF
TRBD1,TRBJ2-7,NA,TRBV5-1,TGCGCCAGCAGTAATTTTAGGGACAGGGGTAACTACGAGCAGTACTTC,CASSNFRDRGNYEQYF
NA,TRBJ2-7,NA,TRBV2,TGTGCCAGCAGTGAAGCGCCTAGGCTCTACGAGCAGTACTTC,CASSEAPRLYEQYF
NA,TRBJ2-1,NA,TRBV18,TGTGCCAGCTCACCACCGAGACTAGGAGTGTACAATGAGCAGTTCTTC,CASSPPRLGVYNEQFF
NA,TRBJ1-3,NA,TRBV19,TGTGCCAGTAGAAATCCGCGTCCGAGCTCTGGAAACACCATATATTTT,CASRNPRPSSGNTIYF
NA,TRBJ1-1,NA,TRBV7-6,TGTGCCAGCAGAGCGGGCCTGAACACTGAAGCTTTCTTT,CASRAGLNTEAFF
NA,TRBJ2-5,NA,TRBV27,TGTGCCAGCGGGCTCCCAACTCAAGAGACCCAGTACTTC,CASGLPTQETQYF
TRBD2,TRBJ2-7,NA,TRBV7-9,TGTGCCAGCAGCTCAGGACTAGCTCCCGCAGAGCAGTACTTC,CASSSGLAPAEQYF
NA,TRBJ2-5,NA,TRBV7-7,TGTGCCAGCAGCCAGACAGTCTTAGAGACCCAGTACTTC,CASSQTVLETQYF
NA,TRBJ1-1,NA,TRBV18,TGTGCCAGCTCACCATGGGGGGAGACTGAAGCTTTCTTT,CASSPWGETEAFF
TRBD1,TRBJ1-2,NA,TRBV9,TGTGCCAGCAGCCCAAGCCACAGGGGGAACTATGGCTACACCTTC,CASSPSHRGNYGYTF
TRBD2,TRBJ2-2,NA,TRBV30,TGTGCCTGGTCTTTGGGGACTAGCGGGATAGGGAGCACCGGGGAGCTGTTTTTT,CAWSLGTSGIGSTGELFF
TRBD1,TRBJ2-5,NA,TRBV5-1,TGCGCCAGCAGCTACAGGATGACAGGGGCAGAGACCCAGTACTTC,CASSYRMTGAETQYF
NA,TRBJ1-2,once,TRBV7-6,TGTGCCAGCAGCTTAGATCCTGACAGCGGCTACACCTTC,CASSLDPDSGYTF
NA,TRBJ1-3,NA,TRBV5-6,TGTGCCAGCAGCTTGGAAAGCCCTGGAAACACCATATATTTT,CASSLESPGNTIYF
NA,TRBJ2-7,NA,TRBV6-1,TGTGCCAGCAGTGAAGTGGGCTCTGCCTACGAGCAGTACTTC,CASSEVGSAYEQYF
NA,TRBJ2-3,NA,TRBV5-1,TGCGCCAGCAGCCGCGACAGCGGCACAGATACGCAGTATTTT,CASSRDSGTDTQYF
TRBD2,TRBJ2-1,NA,TRBV9,TGTGCCAGCAGCGCCCTCCTAGCGGGCTACAATGAGCAGTTCTTC,CASSALLAGYNEQFF
NA,TRBJ2-1,NA,TRBV10-3,TGTGCCATCGCGGGGGCTAGCGGTTACAATGAGCAGTTCTTC,CAIAGASGYNEQFF
NA,TRBJ2-1,NA,TRBV27,TGTGCCAGCTCTTTCAGAGGGAATGAGCAGTTCTTC,CASSFRGNEQFF
NA,TRBJ1-1,NA,TRBV5-5,TGTGCCAGCAGCTCGGCAGGACAGAACACTGAAGCTTTCTTT,CASSSAGQNTEAFF
TRBD1,TRBJ2-7,NA,TRBV5-1,TGCGCCAGCATGGGACAGGACACCTACGAGCAGTACTTC,CASMGQDTYEQYF
TRBD1,TRBJ1-4,NA,TRBV5-4,TGTGCCAGCAGCGGAGACAGGGTTGGGCGTAATGAAAAACTGTTTTTT,CASSGDRVGRNEKLFF
TRBD2,TRBJ2-7,NA,TRBV6-5,TGTGCCAGCAGTTACGGTACTAGCGGATCCTACGAGCAGTACTTC,CASSYGTSGSYEQYF